One T cell receptor (beta chain) is described in this entry. Clinical symptoms, serum thyroxine, TRAb, thyroid ultrasound and orbital computed tomography were relied on for diagnosis. Amplified TCR beta CDR3 regions were obtained using RNA transcripts as template. An opening RT-PCR round employed HTBI primers and preceded a second-round multiplex PCR. TCRdb reprocessed the multiplex PCR reads via MiXCR and lists one record per CDR3 protein. The data show more than 40,000 distinct CDR3 sequences, with around half seen just once and about 24% held by the top ten. With 6 bases clipped from V and 3 bases from J, the junction kept 2 bases outside the gene matches. Germline CDR1 and CDR2: SNHLY and FYNNEI. The CDR3 sequence is 14 residues long. This sample is part of a study of Graves' ophthalmopathy and Graves' hyperthyroidism.

The V and J genes are TRBV2 and TRBJ2-5; 12 bases align to TRBD2. The sequence derives from an adult man with Graves' ophthalmopathy. The source material was peripheral blood. This CDR3 reads CASRRTSGKETQYF. The CDR3 region has the DNA TGTGCCAGCAGACGGACTAGCGGGAAAGAGACCCAGTACTTC.